This entry lists 10 T cell receptor beta chains sequenced from one sample in a study of T cell responses to AZD1222 COVID-19 vaccine. Sequenced by immunoSEQ multiplex PCR; TCRdb stores in-frame clones only, minus some. The sample has roughly 100,000 clones, over 70% seen once. The sequenced sample was peripheral blood, obtained on day 0 of AZD1222 vaccination. These receptors originate from an adult in good health.

The genes are TRBV19 and TRBJ2-1; perhaps TRBD2 as D (5 bases). CDR1 is LNHDA and CDR2 is SQIVND in the germline V gene (reference sequence). The CDR3 is 14 amino acids. V lost 5 bases, J lost 1 base, and 9 bases lay in between. In DNA form, the CDR3 reads TGTGCCAGTAGTCCTAGCAGATCCTACAATGAGCAGTTCTTC. Amino acids: CASSPSRSYNEQFF. The whole variable domain, filled in from reference TRBV19 and TRBJ2-1, reads DGGITQSPKYLFRKEGQNVTLSCEQNLNHDAMYWYRQDPGQGLRLIYYSQIVNDFQKGDIAEGYSVSREKKESFPLTVTSAQKNPTAFYLCASSPSRSYNEQFFGPGTRLTVL.

The chain uses TRBV24-1 and TRBJ2-7; no definite D call. This CDR3 region has 11 residues. Per germline, CDR1 KGHDR and CDR2 SFDVKD. V gave up 5 bases and J gave up 5 bases, with 6 bases separating them. This chain's CDR3 is CATSAGNEQYF. CDR3 bases: TGTGCCACCAGTGCTGGCAACGAGCAGTACTTC.

This rearrangement joins TRBV27 to TRBJ1-3; no reliable D call. Germline loops: CDR1 MNHEY, CDR2 SMNVEV (reference sequence). The V end was cut by 6 bases, the J end by 2 bases, with 14 bases between. The CDR3 spans 15 residues. The CDR3 sequence is CASRPTPIPGNTIYF. CDR3 coding DNA: TGTGCCAGCAGGCCTACGCCAATCCCTGGAAACACCATATATTTT.

V usage is TRBV7-2 and J usage is TRBJ2-3; 9 bases fit TRBD2. CDR3 size: 15 residues. Unmatched junction bases numbered 4, after V lost 3 bases and J lost 3 bases. Looked up from germline, CDR1 is SGHTA and CDR2 is FQGNSA. CDR3 coding DNA: TGTGCCAGCAGCTTTAGCGGGAGCCCTACAGATACGCAGTATTTT. Translating gives CASSFSGSPTDTQYF.

This clone has a single count. The chain is built from TRBV14 and TRBJ2-7; D gene unclear. This CDR3 is built from 11 residues. The V gene lost 5 bases and the J gene lost 2 bases, with 4 bases spanning the gap. From germline, CDR1 is SGHDN and CDR2 FVKESK. This chain's CDR3 is CASSAAYEQYF. CDR3 DNA: TGTGCCAGCAGCGCAGCCTACGAGCAGTACTTC.

The V and J genes are TRBV10-3 and TRBJ1-5; D may be TRBD1 (6 bases). There are 12 residues in the CDR3. The V gene's germline CDR1 is ENHRY and CDR2 SYGVKD. With 8 bases removed from V and 5 bases from J, the gap between germline ends came to 10 bases. The CDR3 DNA reads TGTGCCATCGGGTCAGGGGATCAGCCCCAGCATTTT. Protein sequence: CAIGSGDQPQHF.

The chain couples TRBV5-1 to TRBJ2-3; D call uncertain. The germline CDR1 and CDR2 sequences are SGHRS and YFSETQ. There are 14 residues in the CDR3. Trimming left V 4 bases short and J 2 bases short, with 11 bases between. CDR3 protein: CASSLEGYTDTQYF. CDR3 sequence (DNA): TGCGCCAGCAGCCTGGAAGGCTACACAGATACGCAGTATTTT.

This chain connects TRBV5-1 to TRBJ2-6, with D uncertain. This CDR3 spans 15 amino acids. The V gene lost 7 bases and the J gene lost 0 bases, with 11 bases spanning the gap. Germline CDR1 reads SGHRS; CDR2 reads YFSETQ. Here the CDR3 reads CASVPGVSGANVLTF. The CDR3 DNA reads as TGCGCCAGCGTGCCAGGAGTCTCTGGGGCCAACGTCCTGACTTTC.

The rearrangement uses TRBV7-2 and TRBJ2-7; no reliable D call. V shed 1 base and J shed 2 bases, with 6 bases lying between them. Germline CDR1 SGHTA, CDR2 FQGNSA. This CDR3 has 13 residues. CDR3: CASSLGVTYEQYF. DNA of the CDR3: TGTGCCAGCAGCTTAGGGGTAACCTACGAGCAGTACTTC.

This clone was found a few times. The chain couples TRBV7-2 to TRBJ2-7; 9 nucleotides align to TRBD2. The V and J ends lost 5 bases and 3 bases, in that order; junction bases with no gene match: 8. Germline V gives CDR1 SGHTA, CDR2 FQGNSA. This CDR3 contains 15 residues. The CDR3 loop reads CASSPRREGFYEQYF. DNA of the CDR3: TGTGCCAGCAGCCCTAGGCGGGAGGGATTCTACGAGCAGTACTTC.